Shown below are 18 T cell receptor beta chains from a single sample sequenced in a study of T cell repertoires in cytomegalovirus infection. TCRdb redid the calling of the reads with MiXCR, one entry per CDR3 protein. This table holds roughly 860,000 distinct CDR3 sequences, around a third found once. Antigen specificity for these receptors is unknown. This specimen was cultured CD8+ T cells from PBMCs, taken from culture after CMV antigen stimulation. Receptor source: a human donor in good health (CMV status not recorded). Some clones in this sample may be carry-over from other donors' samples.

The chain joins TRBV19 to TRBJ2-1; 7 bases fit TRBD1. Germline V lookup: CDR1 LNHDA, CDR2 SQIVND (reference sequence). The CDR3 covers 12 residues. Losses at the gene ends were 10 bases for V and 8 bases for J; bases not matched to a gene: 8. The CDR3 here is CANCTGDHEQFF. The CDR3 nucleotides are TGTGCCAACTGCACAGGGGACCATGAGCAGTTCTTC.

In its sample, this clonotype was seen a few times. The chain couples TRBV12-5 to TRBJ1-1; 9 bases are a match to TRBD1. CDR3 length equals 17 residues. CDR1 and CDR2 from the germline V gene are LGHNT and FRNRAP. J lost 1 base, V lost 3 bases, and 9 bases had no gene match. The chain's CDR3 is CASGFGTGNRKNTEAFF. As DNA, the CDR3 is TGTGCTAGTGGTTTCGGGACAGGGAATCGGAAGAACACTGAAGCTTTCTTT.

Only a few counts were recorded for this clonotype. The gene calls are TRBV2 and TRBJ1-6, with D perhaps matching TRBD1 (5 bases). The ends were cut back, 6 bases at V and 5 bases at J, with 11 bases in the middle. The CDR3 loop spans 14 amino acids. Germline CDR1 and CDR2: SNHLY and FYNNEI. The CDR3 protein is CASRRAGNNSPLHF. CDR3 DNA: TGTGCCAGCAGGCGGGCAGGGAATAATTCACCCCTCCACTTT.

This clonotype was detected a few times. J is TRBJ1-1 and V is TRBV4-1; 8 nucleotides match TRBD1. The CDR3 consists of 15 residues. The ends lost 0 bases at V and 4 bases at J; junction bases unmatched: 4. CDR1 is MGHRA, CDR2 YSYEKL, per germline. CDR3 amino acids: CASSQDRQGITEAFF. In nucleotides, the CDR3 is TGCGCCAGCAGCCAAGATCGACAGGGGATCACTGAAGCTTTCTTT.

This chain connects TRBV10-3 to TRBJ2-2, with D perhaps matching TRBD1 (6 bases). The CDR3 is 12 amino acids. Germline CDR1 and CDR2: ENHRY and SYGVKD. V gave up 8 bases and J gave up 9 bases, with 13 bases separating them. The CDR3 nucleotides read TGTGCCATCGGATTGGGGGCCCGGGAGCTGTTTTTT. Its translation: CAIGLGARELFF.

The chain couples TRBV7-2 to TRBJ1-4, with D possibly matching TRBD1 (6 bases). The V end lost 2 bases, the J end lost 11 bases, and 15 bases lay between the germline ends. The length of the CDR3 is 14 residues. Germline V CDR1 and CDR2: SGHTA, FQGNSA. As DNA, the CDR3 is TGTGCCAGCAGCTTATTCCCAGGGGTTGATAAACTGTTTTTT. It encodes CASSLFPGVDKLFF.

The chain couples TRBV27 to TRBJ1-4; D gene uncertain. V was clipped by 2 bases and J by 8 bases, with 15 bases between them. Germline CDR1 reads MNHEY; CDR2 reads SMNVEV (reference sequence). The CDR3 covers 15 residues. CDR3 in amino acids: CASSLVRAGGEKLFF. The CDR3 nucleotides are TGTGCCAGCAGTTTAGTTCGTGCGGGAGGGGAAAAACTGTTTTTT.

The chain joins TRBV2 to TRBJ2-5; 8 nucleotides match TRBD1. Germline trimming cut 0 bases from V and 2 bases from J; bases unmatched to any gene: 5. CDR1 is SNHLY and CDR2 is FYNNEI in the germline V gene. There are 16 residues in the CDR3. The CDR3 DNA reads as TGTGCCAGCAGTGAAGCCGTGACAGGGGCGCAAGAGACCCAGTACTTC. Protein: CASSEAVTGAQETQYF. Variable domain in full (rest from reference TRBV2 and TRBJ2-5): EPEVTQTPSHQVTQMGQEVILRCVPISNHLYFYWYRQILGQKVEFLVSFYNNEISEKSEIFDDQFSVERPDGSNFTLKIRSTKLEDSAMYFCASSEAVTGAQETQYFGPGTRLLVL.

In its sample, this clonotype was seen a few times. The rearrangement uses TRBV11-2 and TRBJ2-1, with 8 bases identical to TRBD2. The CDR3 has 16 amino acids. Germline-derived CDR1 and CDR2 are SGHAT and FQNNGV. Unmatched junction bases numbered 6, after V lost 2 bases and J lost 3 bases. CDR3 DNA sequence: TGTGCCAGCAGCTTATATGGCGGGGGGTTCTACAATGAGCAGTTCTTC. Encoded protein: CASSLYGGGFYNEQFF. Together with reference TRBV11-2 and TRBJ2-1, the CDR3 gives the full variable domain: EAGVAQSPRYKIIEKRQSVAFWCNPISGHATLYWYQQILGQGPKLLIQFQNNGVVDDSQLPKDRFSAERLKGVDSTLKIQPAKLEDSAVYLCASSLYGGGFYNEQFFGPGTRLTVL.

The V gene is TRBV6-4, the J gene TRBJ1-1; 7 nucleotides agree with TRBD1. Germline V gives CDR1 MRHNA, CDR2 SNTAGT. The length of the CDR3 is 14 residues. V lost 6 bases, J lost 5 bases, and 9 bases stayed unmatched. The CDR3 spells CASRTQGLGTEAFF. CDR3 sequence (DNA): TGTGCCAGCAGGACACAGGGGTTGGGTACTGAAGCTTTCTTT.

This clonotype was seen a handful of times. The chain uses TRBV6-5 and TRBJ1-1; D remains unclear. CDR1 and CDR2 from the germline V gene are MNHEY and SVGAGI. The CDR3 extends over 18 amino acids. The ends were cut back, 7 bases at V and 1 base at J, with 25 bases in the middle. The CDR3 loop is CASTPGGSFLPGNTEAFF. The CDR3 region has the DNA TGTGCCAGCACTCCCGGTGGTAGCTTCCTCCCCGGGAACACTGAAGCTTTCTTT.

The chain links TRBV12-3 or TRBV12-4 to TRBJ2-7; D is uncertain. V lost 5 bases, J lost 0 bases, and 14 bases lay in between. The CDR3 consists of 15 residues. DNA of the CDR3: TGTGCCAGCAGTCCCGCTATCGGCCTCTCCTACGAGCAGTACTTC. Translated, it gives CASSPAIGLSYEQYF.

V usage is TRBV6-8 and J usage is TRBJ1-2; possible D gene TRBD1, 6 bases. CDR1 is MNHGY, CDR2 SAAAGT, per germline. The CDR3 extends over 13 amino acids. The germline V and J ends were trimmed by 5 bases and 3 bases, with 10 bases remaining between them. The CDR3 DNA follows: TGTGCCAGCAGTACAGGGAACGACTATGGCTACACCTTC. It yields the protein CASSTGNDYGYTF.

This clonotype was counted a few times. The gene calls are TRBV19 and TRBJ2-7, with 8 bases identical to TRBD1. V shed 2 bases and J 3 bases; nucleotides not matched to a gene: 6. This CDR3 comprises 15 residues. From germline, CDR1 is LNHDA and CDR2 SQIVND (reference sequence). CDR3 in DNA: TGTGCCAGTAGTATATCCCCAGGGGGCGGCTACGAGCAGTACTTC. It encodes CASSISPGGGYEQYF.

The rearrangement joins TRBV29-1 to TRBJ2-1; TRBD2 agrees at 10 bases. Germline V gene data show CDR1 as SQVTM and CDR2 as ANQGSEA. The J segment lost 2 bases and the V segment lost 4 bases, leaving 2 bases of the junction unmatched. This CDR3 spans 14 amino acids. The CDR3 region has the DNA TGCAGCGTTGTAGGACTAGCGGCCTACAATGAGCAGTTCTTC. Translation: CSVVGLAAYNEQFF.

This clonotype was counted only a few times. The CDR3 sequence is CSALERGGDEQYF. CDR3 sequence (DNA): TGCAGTGCTCTTGAACGAGGAGGCGACGAGCAGTACTTC. This rearrangement joins TRBV20-1 to TRBJ2-7; TRBD2 is a possible D gene (5 bases). This CDR3 spans 13 amino acids. V was pared by 5 bases and J by 5 bases, with 16 bases between. Germline-derived CDR1 and CDR2 are DFQATT and SNEGSKA (reference sequence).

The chain is built from TRBV11-2 and TRBJ2-6; TRBD2 is a possible D gene (5 bases). Trimming stripped 7 bases from V and 5 bases from J, with 21 bases between. The CDR3 totals 17 residues. CDR1 and CDR2 (germline): SGHAT, FQNNGV. CDR3 region: CASISPGGGFWANVLTF. The CDR3 region has the DNA TGTGCCAGCATCTCTCCCGGTGGCGGGTTCTGGGCCAACGTCCTGACTTTC.

This clonotype has a handful of counts. The chain links TRBV6-1 to TRBJ1-2; no clear D gene. CDR3 size: 14 residues. CDR1 and CDR2 from the germline V gene are MNHNS and SASEGT. Trimming left V 8 bases short and J 8 bases short, with 21 bases between. The CDR3 spells CASLLRGSHGGYTF. The CDR3 DNA sequence: TGTGCCAGCCTTCTGAGAGGTAGTCATGGGGGCTACACCTTC.